Following are 16 T cell receptor beta chains from one sample sequenced in a study of T cells in Graves' hyperthyroidism and ophthalmopathy. From RNA transcripts, TCR beta CDR3 regions were amplified. The primer set for the first-round RT-PCR of the TCR CDR3 was HTBI. TCRdb recomputed calls from the multiplex PCR reads with MiXCR, one row per CDR3 protein. The sample has 480,000 or so distinct CDR3 sequences, 40% to 55% seen once. Sequencing was performed on peripheral blood or thyroid tissue (not recorded which). These receptors were obtained from an adult woman with Graves' disease, either hyperthyroidism or ophthalmopathy (not recorded which).

This clonotype has ten or more counts. The V call is TRBV2, the J call TRBJ1-4; D ambiguous. Germline CDR1 and CDR2: SNHLY and FYNNEI. V was cut by 6 bases and J by 5 bases, with 13 bases left in between. The CDR3 is 14 residues long. As DNA, the CDR3 is TGTGCCAGCAGAGGGAGTCGGATAAATGAAAAACTGTTTTTT. Translated: CASRGSRINEKLFF.

There are a few counts of this clonotype. The chain combines TRBV28 with TRBJ1-4, with 7 bases aligning to TRBD1. The length of the CDR3 is 11 residues. Looked up from germline, CDR1 is MDHEN and CDR2 is SYDVKM. V shed 7 bases, J shed 10 bases, and the junction held 3 bases outside the gene matches. The CDR3 sequence is CASTQGVKLFF. In DNA, the CDR3 is TGTGCCAGCACCCAGGGGGTAAAACTGTTTTTT.

V is TRBV19 and J is TRBJ1-1; tentatively, D is TRBD1 (5 bases). Germline loops: CDR1 LNHDA, CDR2 SQIVND (reference sequence). The CDR3 is 15 residues long. With 1 base removed from V and 2 bases from J, the gap between germline ends came to 11 bases. The DNA for the CDR3 is TGTGCCAGTAGTATAGGGGGGACGGTAAACACTGAAGCTTTCTTT. The encoded protein is CASSIGGTVNTEAFF.

This clonotype came up once. The rearrangement uses TRBV9 and TRBJ2-2; unclear D gene. Trimming shortened V by 0 bases and J by 7 bases, and 7 bases separated the two germline ends. CDR1 and CDR2 (germline): SGDLS, YYNGEE. The CDR3 runs to 13 residues. The CDR3 here is CASSVAASGELFF. The CDR3 nucleotides are TGTGCCAGCAGCGTAGCGGCGAGCGGGGAGCTGTTTTTT.

This clonotype has a count of ten or more. V is TRBV19 and J is TRBJ1-2; D gene unclear. Germline V gene lookup returns CDR1 LNHDA and CDR2 SQIVND (reference sequence). The CDR3 has 15 residues. Trimming removed 6 bases at V and 3 bases at J, with 17 bases between. Written as DNA, the CDR3 is TGTGCCAGTAGCCGGTTGGCAGGTTCTGACTATGGCTACACCTTC. Protein: CASSRLAGSDYGYTF.

This clonotype showed up just once. The CDR3 protein is CASSQKGQGAKYGYTF. The CDR3 DNA reads TGTGCCAGTAGTCAGAAAGGACAGGGGGCGAAGTACGGCTACACCTTC. This chain connects TRBV19 to TRBJ1-2; 11 bases agree with TRBD1. Unmatched junction bases numbered 13, after V lost 5 bases and J lost 8 bases. This CDR3 comprises 16 residues. The germline CDR1 and CDR2 sequences are LNHDA and SQIVND (reference sequence).

The V call is TRBV10-3, the J call TRBJ2-6; no firm D call. The CDR3 contains 9 residues. V dropped 3 bases and J dropped 16 bases, with 4 bases sitting between them. Germline V gives CDR1 ENHRY, CDR2 SYGVKD. The CDR3 here is CAISEGLTF. The DNA of the CDR3 is TGTGCCATCAGTGAAGGACTGACTTTC.

This clonotype was seen only a few times. The chain links TRBV19 to TRBJ2-6; D perhaps matches TRBD1 (6 bases). The V and J ends lost 3 bases and 4 bases respectively, with 13 bases between them. The CDR3 is made up of 16 amino acids. Germline V gene sequence: CDR1 LNHDA, CDR2 SQIVND (reference sequence). For the CDR3, the DNA is TGTGCCAGTAGTATTATGCAGGGGCAAGGGGCCAACGTCCTGACTTTC. Translated, it gives CASSIMQGQGANVLTF.

The table lists this clonotype with many counts. The chain recombines TRBV2 with TRBJ1-2, with a tentative D call TRBD1 (6 bases). The CDR3 length is 13 residues. Per germline, CDR1 SNHLY and CDR2 FYNNEI. Trimming shortened V by 10 bases and J by 0 bases, and 12 bases separated the two germline ends. CDR3 loop: CATNRAPNYGYTF. The DNA of the CDR3 is TGTGCCACAAACAGGGCTCCTAACTATGGCTACACCTTC. The variable domain in full, completed from reference TRBV2 and TRBJ1-2, reads EPEVTQTPSHQVTQMGQEVILRCVPISNHLYFYWYRQILGQKVEFLVSFYNNEISEKSEIFDDQFSVERPDGSNFTLKIRSTKLEDSAMYFCATNRAPNYGYTFGSGTRLTVV.

This clonotype was detected many times. The V and J genes are TRBV7-9 and TRBJ2-7; 11 bases fit TRBD1. Trimming removed 5 bases from V and 3 bases from J; junction bases left unmatched: 6. The CDR3 runs to 15 residues. Germline V gene sequence: CDR1 SEHNR, CDR2 FQNEAQ (reference sequence). The CDR3 region has the DNA TGTGCCAGCAGCCGAACCGGGACAGGGGGCTACGAGCAGTACTTC. Protein sequence: CASSRTGTGGYEQYF. The complete variable domain, with remaining parts taken from reference TRBV7-9 and TRBJ2-7, reads DTGVSQNPRHKITKRGQNVTFRCDPISEHNRLYWYRQTLGQGPEFLTYFQNEAQLEKSRLLSDRFSAERPKGSFSTLEIQRTEQGDSAMYLCASSRTGTGGYEQYFGPGTRLTVT.

This chain connects TRBV5-1 to TRBJ1-2; perhaps TRBD1 as D (5 bases). Deletions cut 4 bases from V and 4 bases from J, with 14 bases between. Per the germline V gene, CDR1 is SGHRS and CDR2 is YFSETQ. CDR3 length: 14 amino acids. The CDR3 nucleotides read TGCGCCAGCAGCCTCCCAGGGAGCATCTATGGCTACACCTTC. Amino acid sequence: CASSLPGSIYGYTF.

This sequence joins TRBV7-8 and TRBJ1-1; D unresolved. Trimming cost V 2 bases and J 2 bases, with 9 bases left between them. The CDR3 runs to 14 residues. CDR1 and CDR2 (germline): SGHVS, FQNEAQ. Here the CDR3 DNA reads TGTGCCAGCAGCTTAAGACTCCAAAACACTGAAGCTTTCTTT. It specifies CASSLRLQNTEAFF.

To note about this clonotype: One base away lies a much larger clone, so this may be a sequencing read error. The gene calls are TRBV20-1 and TRBJ1-3; D remains unclear. Germline CDR1 DFQATT, CDR2 SNEGSKA (reference sequence). The V end was cut by 5 bases, the J end by 0 bases, with 17 bases between. The CDR3 totals 16 residues. The CDR3 region is CSAGTPRGPSGNTIYF. The CDR3 DNA follows: TGCAGTGCTGGAACACCTCGCGGTCCCTCTGGAAACACCATATATTTT.

At least ten counts were recorded for this clonotype. This chain links TRBV7-9 with TRBJ1-4; no clear D. V lost 5 bases to trimming and J lost 6 bases, with 19 bases between them. This CDR3 comprises 16 residues. CDR1 and CDR2 from the germline V gene are SEHNR and FQNEAQ (reference sequence). CDR3 protein: CASSLYLSRIDEKLFF. For the CDR3, the DNA is TGTGCCAGCAGCCTCTACCTCTCTAGGATAGATGAAAAACTGTTTTTT.

The chain couples TRBV5-5 to TRBJ1-6, with D unclear. Germline loops: CDR1 SGHKS, CDR2 YYEKEE (reference sequence). The CDR3 loop spans 13 amino acids. Trimming took 1 base from V and 9 from J, leaving 8 bases between them. The CDR3 spells CASSLLRSSPLHF. CDR3 DNA: TGTGCCAGCAGCTTGCTCAGGAGTTCACCCCTCCACTTT.

The chain is built from TRBV2 and TRBJ1-2, with D perhaps TRBD1 (5 bases). The germline CDR1 and CDR2 sequences are SNHLY and FYNNEI. CDR3 size: 12 residues. Trimming took off 3 bases at V and 8 bases at J, with 10 bases between the two ends. The CDR3 sequence is CASSDWGGGYTF. For the CDR3, the DNA is TGTGCCAGCAGTGACTGGGGCGGAGGCTACACCTTC.